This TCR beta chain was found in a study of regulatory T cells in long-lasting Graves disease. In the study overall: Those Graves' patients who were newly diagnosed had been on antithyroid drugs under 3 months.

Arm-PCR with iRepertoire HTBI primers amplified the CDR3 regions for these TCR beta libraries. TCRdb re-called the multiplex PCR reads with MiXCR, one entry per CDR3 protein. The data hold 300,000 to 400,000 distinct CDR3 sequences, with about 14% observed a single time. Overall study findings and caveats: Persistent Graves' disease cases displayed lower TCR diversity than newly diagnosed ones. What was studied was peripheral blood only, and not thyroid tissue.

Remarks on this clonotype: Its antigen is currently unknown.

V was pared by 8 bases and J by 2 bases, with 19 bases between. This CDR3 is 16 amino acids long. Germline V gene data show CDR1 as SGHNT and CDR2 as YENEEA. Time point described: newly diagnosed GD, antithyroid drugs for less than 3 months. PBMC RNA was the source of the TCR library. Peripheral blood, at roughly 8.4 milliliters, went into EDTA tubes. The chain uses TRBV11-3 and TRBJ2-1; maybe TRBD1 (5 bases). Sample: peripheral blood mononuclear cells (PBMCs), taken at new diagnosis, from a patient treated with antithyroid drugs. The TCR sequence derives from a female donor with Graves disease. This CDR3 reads CASEAGHGTTYNEQFF. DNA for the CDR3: TGTGCCAGCGAAGCCGGACACGGTACCACCTACAATGAGCAGTTCTTC.